This TCR beta chain stems from a study of shared clonotypes between healthy human individuals. Across several immunoSEQ plates, the genomic DNA of each subset was split evenly. The assay was immunoSEQ multiplex PCR, and TCRdb's table has in-frame clones only and misses some. The sample includes some 2,100,000 clones, 85% to 95% of them seen just once. This CDR3 contains 14 residues. The ends were cut back, 3 bases at V and 2 bases at J, with 9 bases in the middle. Germline CDR1 reads SGHVS; CDR2 reads FQNEAQ. The naive CD8 population came from CD45RO-negative cells selected for CCR7, without terminally differentiated effector memory CD45RA+ cells.

This clonotype was sampled from a man in his late teens or twenties in good health. Some clones in this sample may be carry-over from other donors' samples. The rearrangement links TRBV7-8 to TRBJ2-3, with D uncertain. The sequencing sample was made of naive CD8+ T cells from PBMCs. CDR3 coding DNA: TGTGCCAGCAGCTTGGTACTACTCACAGATACGCAGTATTTT. Translation: CASSLVLLTDTQYF.